The 16 T cell receptor beta chains reported below all come from one sample, sequenced in a study of cytomegalovirus exposure and HLA in healthy donors. Only in-frame clones appear in the TCRdb table, and some are missing; sequencing was by immunoSEQ multiplex PCR. Of approximately 120,000 clones in the sample, approximately 88% are singletons; the top ten hold roughly 2%. Sequenced sample: PBMCs. All receptors derive from a woman aged 18-29 years in good health and CMV-seronegative.

V gene TRBV28 combines with J gene TRBJ1-3, with a tentative D call TRBD1 (6 bases). The CDR3 is 15 residues long. Trimming removed 6 bases from V and 4 bases from J, with 16 bases in between. Germline V lookup: CDR1 MDHEN, CDR2 SYDVKM. Here the CDR3 reads CASRVGGARGNTIYF. CDR3 coding DNA: TGTGCCAGCAGGGTCGGGGGGGCGCGAGGAAACACCATATATTTT. The full variable domain, in which reference TRBV28 and TRBJ1-3 provide the parts outside the CDR3, is DVKVTQSSRYLVKRTGEKVFLECVQDMDHENMFWYRQDPGLGLRLIYFSYDVKMKEKGDIPEGYSVSREKKERFSLILESASTNQTSMYLCASRVGGARGNTIYFGEGSWLTVV.

V gene TRBV6-4 combines with J gene TRBJ1-5, with a tentative D call TRBD1 (5 bases). The CDR3 is made up of 13 amino acids. CDR1 is MRHNA, CDR2 SNTAGT, per germline. V lost 3 bases and J 7 bases, leaving 10 bases between the germline ends. The CDR3 DNA sequence: TGTGCCAGCAGTGATCTTCGGGGGCAGCCCCAGCATTTT. Protein sequence: CASSDLRGQPQHF.

The CDR3 reads CASSVEPHPGTDTQYF. CDR3 DNA sequence: TGTGCCAGCAGCGTAGAGCCTCACCCCGGGACAGATACGCAGTATTTT. The chain couples TRBV9 to TRBJ2-3; D is uncertain. V lost 0 bases and J lost 3, with 14 bases in between. The CDR3 is 16 amino acids. CDR1 is SGDLS and CDR2 is YYNGEE in the germline V gene.

The chain couples TRBV5-4 to TRBJ2-2, with 8 bases aligning to TRBD1. The CDR3 is 16 residues long. CDR1 is SGHNT and CDR2 is YYREEE in the germline V gene (reference sequence). With V trimmed by 4 bases and J by 3 bases, 8 bases remained unmatched. The CDR3 loop reads CASSIRQGSYTGELFF. The CDR3 DNA reads as TGTGCCAGCAGCATACGACAGGGGTCATACACCGGGGAGCTGTTTTTT.

This clone was seen once. The chain uses TRBV5-1 and TRBJ2-1; 7 bases are shared with TRBD2. Germline-derived CDR1 and CDR2 are SGHRS and YFSETQ. Trimming removed 0 bases from V and 1 base from J; junction bases left unmatched: 7. This CDR3 comprises 17 residues. The CDR3 here is CASSLEPLAESYNEQFF. The DNA for the CDR3 is TGCGCCAGCAGCTTGGAACCTCTAGCGGAGTCCTACAATGAGCAGTTCTTC.

The rearrangement joins TRBV27 to TRBJ2-1; D possibly corresponds to TRBD1 (5 bases). The CDR3 totals 17 residues. The germline CDR1 and CDR2 sequences are MNHEY and SMNVEV (reference sequence). V lost 1 base to trimming and J lost 6 bases, with 19 bases between them. The CDR3 bases are TGTGCCAGCAGTTTATGGGCAGGGATGCACCGGAGCAATGAGCAGTTCTTC. Translating it yields CASSLWAGMHRSNEQFF.

V gene TRBV4-2 combines with J gene TRBJ1-3; a possible D gene is TRBD1 (5 bases). CDR3 length: 15 residues. Trimming pared 1 base from V and 7 bases from J, leaving 14 bases between. CDR1 LGHNA and CDR2 YNFKEQ come from the germline V gene. The CDR3 spells CASSQVGQGPNTIYF. The CDR3 region has the DNA TGTGCCAGCAGCCAAGTAGGGCAGGGCCCGAACACCATATATTTT.

The chain recombines TRBV11-3 with TRBJ2-7; 7 nucleotides line up with TRBD2. This CDR3 is 15 amino acids long. Germline V CDR1 and CDR2: SGHNT, YENEEA. V lost 1 base, J lost 0 bases, and 3 bases stayed unmatched. CDR3 nucleotides: TGTGCCAGCAGCTTAGGACTAGCCTTCTCCTACGAGCAGTACTTC. This codes for CASSLGLAFSYEQYF.

This chain joins TRBV28 and TRBJ2-2; TRBD2 aligns across 7 bases. The trim removed 5 bases at V and 8 bases at J, leaving 14 bases unmatched. This CDR3 region has 16 residues. Germline V lookup: CDR1 MDHEN, CDR2 SYDVKM. CDR3 sequence: CASSPPQGAGDGELFF. The CDR3 DNA reads TGTGCCAGCAGTCCCCCCCAGGGTGCGGGAGATGGGGAGCTGTTTTTT.

The rearrangement links TRBV10-3 to TRBJ1-2; 7 nucleotides match TRBD1. The CDR3 sequence is 15 residues long. Looked up from germline, CDR1 is ENHRY and CDR2 is SYGVKD. Trimming took 7 bases from V and 6 from J; bases not matched to a gene: 14. DNA of the CDR3: TGTGCCATCATGGTCCGGGACAGCAATCAAAATGGCTACACCTTC. As protein: CAIMVRDSNQNGYTF.

This rearrangement joins TRBV5-6 to TRBJ1-1; tentatively, D is TRBD1 (5 bases). CDR1 and CDR2 from the germline V gene are SGHDT and YYEEEE. Trimming removed 4 bases at V and 5 bases at J, with 9 bases between. The CDR3 spans 12 residues. The CDR3 reads CASSMGRTEAFF. CDR3 nucleotides: TGTGCCAGCAGCATGGGGCGGACTGAAGCTTTCTTT.

The chain has TRBV29-1 and TRBJ2-7, with D perhaps matching TRBD1 (6 bases). CDR3 length: 14 amino acids. The ends were cut back, 1 base at V and 2 bases at J, with 12 bases in the middle. CDR1 SQVTM and CDR2 ANQGSEA come from the germline V gene. The CDR3 DNA reads as TGCAGCGTTGAAGGGTTACAGGGCACCTACGAGCAGTACTTC. Its protein is CSVEGLQGTYEQYF.

The chain couples TRBV10-3 to TRBJ2-2; no firm D call. The CDR3 is 14 amino acids. The V end was cut by 8 bases, the J end by 3 bases, with 13 bases between. Germline V CDR1 and CDR2: ENHRY, SYGVKD. In DNA, the CDR3 is TGTGCCATCGGAGCAATCGCTGACACCGGGGAGCTGTTTTTT. Its translation is CAIGAIADTGELFF.

This clone is a singleton in its sample. The J gene is TRBJ2-7, the V gene TRBV19, with 10 nucleotides matching TRBD2. Germline V gene lookup returns CDR1 LNHDA and CDR2 SQIVND (reference sequence). Unmatched junction bases numbered 8, after V lost 1 base and J lost 5 bases. There are 16 residues in the CDR3. In nucleotides, the CDR3 is TGTGCCAGTAGTATAGGCGTAGCGGGAGGTGTCCACGAGCAGTACTTC. It is translated as CASSIGVAGGVHEQYF.

The chain recombines TRBV28 with TRBJ2-3, with 9 bases aligning to TRBD1. The junction had 17 bases not matched to a gene; V was cut back by 8 bases and J by 8 bases. Germline CDR1 and CDR2: MDHEN and SYDVKM. The CDR3 extends over 16 amino acids. The DNA for the CDR3 is TGTGCCAGCCGGGCCGGGACAGGGTCGTTAGTGGGTACGCAGTATTTT. As protein: CASRAGTGSLVGTQYF. The variable domain in full, completed from reference TRBV28 and TRBJ2-3, reads DVKVTQSSRYLVKRTGEKVFLECVQDMDHENMFWYRQDPGLGLRLIYFSYDVKMKEKGDIPEGYSVSREKKERFSLILESASTNQTSMYLCASRAGTGSLVGTQYFGPGTRLTVL.

In regard to this clone: The same CDR3 also results from other DNA sequences found in this sample. The chain carries TRBV5-1 and TRBJ2-3, with unresolved D. This CDR3 is 12 amino acids long. V was clipped by 5 bases and J by 0 bases, with 4 bases between them. From germline, CDR1 is SGHRS and CDR2 YFSETQ. The CDR3, as DNA: TGCGCCAGCAGATCTAGCACAGATACGCAGTATTTT. As protein: CASRSSTDTQYF. The whole variable domain, filled in from reference TRBV5-1 and TRBJ2-3, reads KAGVTQTPRYLIKTRGQQVTLSCSPISGHRSVSWYQQTPGQGLQFLFEYFSETQRNKGNFPGRFSGRQFSNSRSEMNVSTLELGDSALYLCASRSSTDTQYFGPGTRLTVL.